Presented here are 5 T cell receptor beta chains from one specimen sequenced in a study of blood T cells in healthy people across ages. Using a J-beta primer mix together with a sample-barcoded 5' primer, a second PCR was run for about 7 to 12 cycles. TCRdb used MiXCR to reprocess the 5' RACE reads, holding one entry per CDR3 protein. The table lists about 1.4 million distinct CDR3 sequences, 59% of them singletons, with under 8.5% in the top ten. The specimen was blood. Every receptor here comes from a man aged 18 to 30 in good health.

This clonotype was picked up a small number of times. The chain carries TRBV14 and TRBJ2-7; the match to TRBD1 covers 8 bases. Trimming cost V 1 base and J 0 bases; bases outside gene matches: 5. Germline lookup yields CDR1 SGHDN and CDR2 FVKESK. The CDR3 is 16 residues long. The CDR3 region has the DNA TGTGCCAGCAGCCAAGCCGGGACAGGCCCCTCCTACGAGCAGTACTTC. Translating gives CASSQAGTGPSYEQYF. Variable domain in full (rest from reference TRBV14 and TRBJ2-7): EAGVTQFPSHSVIEKGQTVTLRCDPISGHDNLYWYRRVMGKEIKFLLHFVKESKQDESGMPNNRFLAERTGGTYSTLKVQPAELEDSGVYFCASSQAGTGPSYEQYFGPGTRLTVT.

V and J are TRBV14 and TRBJ2-1, with 10 positions matching TRBD1. Unmatched junction bases numbered 10, after V lost 0 bases and J lost 8 bases. The germline V gene has CDR1 SGHDN and CDR2 FVKESK. There are 17 residues in the CDR3. The CDR3 bases are TGTGCCAGCAGCCAAGAGGTTGTGGGGACAGGGGTATATGAGCAGTTCTTC. Its translation is CASSQEVVGTGVYEQFF. The variable domain in full, with the rest retrieved from reference TRBV14 and TRBJ2-1, is EAGVTQFPSHSVIEKGQTVTLRCDPISGHDNLYWYRRVMGKEIKFLLHFVKESKQDESGMPNNRFLAERTGGTYSTLKVQPAELEDSGVYFCASSQEVVGTGVYEQFFGPGTRLTVL.

The gene calls are TRBV9 and TRBJ1-6; TRBD1 is a possible D gene (5 bases). This CDR3 has 17 amino acids. Trimming took 0 bases from V and 4 from J, leaving 14 bases between them. CDR1 is SGDLS and CDR2 is YYNGEE in the germline V gene. CDR3 nucleotide sequence: TGTGCCAGCAGCGTAGAAGACAGCCAGAATTATAATTCACCCCTCCACTTT. It is translated as CASSVEDSQNYNSPLHF.

There are a few counts of this clonotype. The rearrangement links TRBV20-1 to TRBJ2-1, with D hard to call. Per germline, CDR1 DFQATT and CDR2 SNEGSKA (reference sequence). Trimming left V 3 bases short and J 0 bases short, with 9 bases between. The CDR3 spans 14 residues. The CDR3 sequence: CSASWVSSYNEQFF. The CDR3 DNA sequence: TGCAGTGCTAGTTGGGTGAGCTCCTACAATGAGCAGTTCTTC.

The chain is built from TRBV21-1 and TRBJ1-6; the table's D call TRBD1 went unverified against the DNA. TRBV21-1 is shown as a pseudogene. This CDR3 comprises 15 residues. CDR3 coding DNA: TGTGCCAGCAGCCGACGTCCGGGGCCAAATTCACCCCTCCACTTT. It encodes CASSRRPGPNSPLHF.